The clone carrying this T cell receptor beta chain showed up just a few times. Its target is not known. The germline V and J ends were trimmed by 2 bases and 5 bases, with 6 bases remaining between them. Germline V lookup: CDR1 MNHEY, CDR2 SVGEGT. The CDR3 has 12 residues. This entry comes from a study of T cells after yellow fever vaccination. On the study more broadly: The fractions with low cell numbers were processed using SMART-Seq v4 Ultra Low Input. Study-wide findings and caveats: Only a small proportion of the clonotypes turned up in both the CD4 and the CD8 compartments, likely arising from convergent recombination. Post-booster samples contained most primary-vaccination clones (approximately 96% CD4, 70% to 90% CD8).

TCR cDNA was made by 5'RACE template switching, adding a universal primer site and UMIs. TCRdb re-analysed the 5' RACE reads in MiXCR, keeping a single row per CDR3 protein. The table lists a few hundred thousand distinct CDR3 sequences, about 19% of them singletons. This chain uses TRBV6-2 or TRBV6-3 with TRBJ2-5; D is unclear. Sequenced material: PBMCs, taken 15 days after the yellow fever booster vaccination. This TCR came from a man aged 25-45 years who received the YFV17D yellow fever vaccine. CDR3 nucleotides: TGTGCCAGCAGTTACGACGGGGAGACCCAGTACTTC. It is translated as CASSYDGETQYF.